The 3 T cell receptor beta chains below all came from one sample that was sequenced in a study of shared clonotypes between healthy human individuals. CD45RO-negative, CCR7-selected cells formed the naive CD8 fraction, which excluded terminally differentiated effector memory CD45RA+ cells. Here immunoSEQ multiplex PCR was the method, and the copy in TCRdb shows in-frame clones only, minus some. The table records about 2.1 million clones, 93% of them present only once. The sample consisted of naive CD8+ T cells from PBMCs. The receptors here all came from a man between 18 and 35 years old in good health. Some clones in this sample may be carry-over from other donors' samples.

On this clone itself: Other DNA variants within this sample encode the same CDR3. This chain joins TRBV27 and TRBJ1-1; TRBD1 aligns across 7 bases. In germline, CDR1 is MNHEY, CDR2 SMNVEV (reference sequence). V trimming: 2 bases; J trimming: 4 bases; junction bases outside the gene matches: 4. The CDR3 extends over 14 amino acids. The CDR3 loop is CASSLGGGTTEAFF. The CDR3 nucleotides read TGTGCCAGCAGTTTAGGAGGGGGCACCACTGAAGCTTTCTTT.

The V gene is TRBV7-9, the J gene TRBJ2-2; 7 bases map to TRBD1. Germline CDR1 is SEHNR and CDR2 is FQNEAQ (reference sequence). With V trimmed by 5 bases and J by 2 bases, 11 bases remained unmatched. The CDR3 length is 17 residues. The CDR3 is CASSQTTGASNTGELFF. CDR3 coding DNA: TGTGCCAGCAGCCAGACTACAGGGGCAAGTAACACCGGGGAGCTGTTTTTT.

The V and J genes are TRBV5-4 and TRBJ2-7; a possible D gene is TRBD2 (6 bases). V was trimmed by 1 base and J by 3 bases, leaving 11 bases between them. Germline CDR1 and CDR2: SGHNT and YYREEE (reference sequence). There are 14 residues in the CDR3. CDR3 protein: CASSLRGDYYEQYF. Written as DNA, the CDR3 is TGTGCCAGCAGCTTGCGCGGGGATTACTACGAGCAGTACTTC.